This TCR beta chain was obtained from a study of CD8+CD57+ T cells in acquired aplastic anemia. Whole-study context: Quantities of DNA derived from sorted CD4+ and CD8+ cells averaged approximately 3 ug.

Genomic DNA provided the template from which TCR beta VDJ and CDR3 profiles were obtained. Each CDR3 protein is one row after TCRdb ran MiXCR on the reads. The data contain 250,000 to 300,000 distinct CDR3 sequences, roughly half of them singletons. This clonotype was picked up a small number of times. Germline lookup yields CDR1 SQVTM and CDR2 ANQGSEA. The V segment lost 4 bases and the J segment 4 bases; nucleotides outside the gene matches: 9. CDR3 length equals 16 residues. The sequence was obtained from a human donor with severe aplastic anemia or a healthy control (not recorded which). Sequenced input: sorted CD4+, CD8+, or CD8+CD57+ T cells (not recorded which) from PBMCs. The chain combines TRBV29-1 with TRBJ2-3; 12 bases line up with TRBD2. CDR3 amino acids: CSVGRLAGVSADTQYF. The CDR3 nucleotides read TGCAGCGTTGGACGACTAGCGGGAGTATCCGCAGATACGCAGTATTTT.